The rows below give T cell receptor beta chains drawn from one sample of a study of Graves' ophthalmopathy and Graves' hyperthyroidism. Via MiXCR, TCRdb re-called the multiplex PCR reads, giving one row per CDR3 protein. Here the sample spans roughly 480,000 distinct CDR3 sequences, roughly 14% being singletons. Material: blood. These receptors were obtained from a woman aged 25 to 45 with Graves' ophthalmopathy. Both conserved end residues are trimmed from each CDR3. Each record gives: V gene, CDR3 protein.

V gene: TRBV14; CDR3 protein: ASSPSGRVGETQY
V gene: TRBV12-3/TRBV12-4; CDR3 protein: ASSDRGVAGANVLT
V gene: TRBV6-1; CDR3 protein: ASSERFSGANVLT
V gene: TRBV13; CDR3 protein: ASSPGQSGANVLT
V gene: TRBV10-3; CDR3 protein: AISESTSGRPYEQY
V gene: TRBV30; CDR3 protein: AWSGLGDIVMSYEQY
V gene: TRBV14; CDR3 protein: ASSQEVGQTSGYT
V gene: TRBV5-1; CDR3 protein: ASSKTVYQETQY
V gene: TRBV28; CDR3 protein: ASKNTGGYEQY
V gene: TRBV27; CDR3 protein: ASSWGPQNYEQY
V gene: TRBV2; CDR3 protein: ASRQGYSGANVLT
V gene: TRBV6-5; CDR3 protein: ASSSVPTGGRSGQY
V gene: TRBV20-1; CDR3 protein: SALDREYGNYEQY
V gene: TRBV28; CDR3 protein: ASSELAVYNEQF
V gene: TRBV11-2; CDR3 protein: ASSRWRAYEQY
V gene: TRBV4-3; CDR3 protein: ASSQEGVFYEQH
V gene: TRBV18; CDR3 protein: ASSPMDPSQGNQPQH
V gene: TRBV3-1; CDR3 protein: ASSQGGQGRSYEQY
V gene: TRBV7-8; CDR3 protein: ASSLGAGGSSNYGYT
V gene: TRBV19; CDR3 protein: ASSVLGTGETQY
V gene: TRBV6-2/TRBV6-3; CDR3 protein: ASSSGTGLGTQY
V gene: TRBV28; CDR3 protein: ASSLSAGTGGDQH
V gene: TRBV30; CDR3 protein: AWGARGDQPQH
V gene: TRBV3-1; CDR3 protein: ASSSGLLSSYEQY
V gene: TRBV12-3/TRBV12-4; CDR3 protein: ASSWTSGGGGELF
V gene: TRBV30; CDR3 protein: AWSGLAARDGMGPYEQY
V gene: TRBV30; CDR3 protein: AWTGLNTEAF